The 10 T cell receptor beta chains presented below share a single source sample, sequenced in a study of T-cell reconstitution after alpha-beta-depleted transplantation in children (dated by TCRdb to about 2016). The method behind the library was PCR. The listed sequencing device is Illumina HiSeq 2500. TCR library preparation used molecular barcoding, with unique molecular identifiers applied to normalize quantification of the TCRbeta repertoire. TCRdb handled the public reads itself, with Q25 trimming in fastp and clone calling in MiXCR, and kept productive beta chains. Under each unique CDR3 protein, matching rows form one entry showing the most common genes and DNA. Across this sample there are about 460,000 distinct CDR3 sequences, with around an eighth seen only once. The leading ten clones occupy more than 5.5% of the sample. Source: PBMCs from the stem cell graft donor, taken from the stem cell graft. The receptors were gathered from a human donor who donated a stem cell graft to a child with combined immunodeficiency.

The V gene is TRBV7-6, the J gene TRBJ1-5; 7 bases are a match to TRBD1. The V and J ends lost 5 bases and 1 base, in that order; junction bases with no gene match: 11. Germline V gene data show CDR1 as SGHVS and CDR2 as FNYEAQ. The CDR3 loop spans 17 amino acids. In DNA form, the CDR3 reads TGTGCCAGCAGCCCTAGACAGGGACTCGGGAGCAATCAGCCCCAGCATTTT. As protein: CASSPRQGLGSNQPQHF.

This clonotype was recorded at least ten times. The chain combines TRBV7-2 with TRBJ1-3, with TRBD1 identical over 8 bases. This CDR3 is built from 16 residues. After removal of 1 base from V and 4 bases from J, the junction contained 6 bases not matched to a gene. Germline CDR1 and CDR2: SGHTA and FQGNSA. The CDR3 loop reads CASSLVGQGAGNTIYF. The CDR3 DNA is TGTGCCAGCAGCTTAGTAGGACAGGGAGCCGGAAACACCATATATTTT.

V is TRBV12-3 or TRBV12-4 and J is TRBJ1-1; 7 bases map to TRBD1. The CDR3 has 16 residues. Trimming removed 4 bases from V and 5 bases from J; junction bases left unmatched: 13. The CDR3, as DNA: TGTGCCAGCAGTTCGTATCGACAGGGTTTGAGGACTGAAGCTTTCTTT. Encoded protein: CASSSYRQGLRTEAFF.

This clonotype was seen a few times. The rearrangement uses TRBV7-8 and TRBJ1-6; 7 bases map to TRBD1. The V segment lost 3 bases and the J segment 5 bases; nucleotides outside the gene matches: 4. CDR1 SGHVS and CDR2 FQNEAQ come from the germline V gene. The length of the CDR3 is 15 residues. For the CDR3, the DNA is TGTGCCAGCAGCTTTGACAGGGCGCATAATTCACCCCTCCACTTT. This translates into CASSFDRAHNSPLHF. The entire variable domain, with the rest obtained from reference TRBV7-8 and TRBJ1-6, is as follows: GAGVSQSPRYKVAKRGQDVALRCDPISGHVSLFWYQQALGQGPEFLTYFQNEAQLDKSGLPSDRFFAERPEGSVSTLKIQRTQQEDSAVYLCASSFDRAHNSPLHFGNGTRLTVT.

The sample holds a few counts of this clonotype. CDR3 nucleotides: TGTGCCAGCAGACCCCTCGCCGGGCCTAGGAGCACAGATACGCAGTATTTT. Translation gives CASRPLAGPRSTDTQYF. The rearrangement joins TRBV28 to TRBJ2-3; D is unclear. Between the trimmed V and J ends, which lost 6 bases and 0 bases, there was a span of 19 bases. Germline V gene data show CDR1 as MDHEN and CDR2 as SYDVKM. CDR3 size: 17 residues.

This clonotype has a count of ten or more. This chain joins TRBV6-2 or TRBV6-3 and TRBJ2-5; D ambiguous. V was shortened by 5 bases and J by 5 bases, with 12 bases between the two germline ends. Germline V gives CDR1 MNHEY, CDR2 SVGEGT. CDR3 length: 13 residues. The CDR3 sequence is CASSPDETETQYF. DNA of the CDR3: TGTGCCAGCAGTCCTGACGAGACTGAGACCCAGTACTTC.

Ten or more counts support this clonotype. The chain carries TRBV24-1 and TRBJ2-3, with D maybe TRBD1 (6 bases). CDR3 length equals 15 residues. Trimming left V 4 bases short and J 2 bases short, with 12 bases between. The germline gives CDR1 KGHDR, CDR2 SFDVKD. The DNA for the CDR3 is TGTGCCACCAGTGAACCGGGACACCACACAGATACGCAGTATTTT. It specifies CATSEPGHHTDTQYF.

This clonotype occurred many times. The chain is built from TRBV5-6 and TRBJ2-7, with D possibly TRBD2 on 5 matching bases. Germline assignment: CDR1 SGHDT and CDR2 YYEEEE. The CDR3 loop spans 12 amino acids. The V end was cut by 6 bases, the J end by 4 bases, with 11 bases between. The CDR3 loop is CASTAEEYEQYF. CDR3 nucleotide sequence: TGTGCCAGCACCGCGGAGGAGTACGAGCAGTACTTC. Full variable domain (outside the CDR3, taken from reference TRBV5-6 and TRBJ2-7): DAGVTQSPTHLIKTRGQQVTLRCSPKSGHDTVSWYQQALGQGPQFIFQYYEEEERQRGNFPDRFSGHQFPNYSSELNVNALLLGDSALYLCASTAEEYEQYFGPGTRLTVT.

This clonotype was observed at least ten times. CDR3 region: CASSVTGAGELFF. The DNA of the CDR3 is TGTGCCAGCAGCGTAACAGGGGCCGGGGAGCTGTTTTTT. V is TRBV9 and J is TRBJ2-2; 7 bases align to TRBD1. J was trimmed by 6 bases and V by 1 base; bases with no gene match: 0. This CDR3 has 13 residues. The germline CDR1 and CDR2 sequences are SGDLS and YYNGEE.

This clonotype appeared a few times. V is TRBV7-3 and J is TRBJ1-1, with D uncertain. From germline, CDR1 is SGHTA and CDR2 FQGTGA. CDR3 length equals 14 residues. Trimming took 5 bases from V and 0 from J, leaving 10 bases between them. The CDR3 DNA is TGTGCCAGCAGCCCGCAACCCATGAACACTGAAGCTTTCTTT. Its protein is CASSPQPMNTEAFF.